The rows below give T cell receptor beta chains drawn from one sample of a study of response to subunit inactivated influenza vaccine. TCRdb independently ran MiXCR on the RT-PCR reads; one entry per CDR3 protein. Counted here are a few hundred thousand distinct CDR3 sequences, 11% to 15% occurring once; the ten biggest clones make up more than 9.5%. The material was PBMCs from blood, obtained approximately 13 days after vaccination. The receptors come from a man aged 50 to 59 who received an inactivated influenza vaccine. Both conserved end residues are trimmed from each CDR3.

J gene	V gene	CDR3 protein
TRBJ2-1	TRBV11-2	ASSLGGHVNEQF
TRBJ1-1	TRBV15	ATSREGGSSDTEAF
TRBJ2-3	TRBV14	ASSQWDRGTDTQY
TRBJ1-1	TRBV5-5	ASSLVGQANTEAF
TRBJ1-1	TRBV20-1	CARPTGEIWMNTEAF
TRBJ2-1	TRBV20-1	SAIPAGGAEQF
TRBJ2-7	TRBV11-2	ASSLSRTAYEQY
TRBJ1-5	TRBV6-5	ASSFLDRHNQPQH
TRBJ1-4	TRBV5-5	ASSIQGNEKLF
TRBJ1-5	TRBV30	AWCRQGIRQPQH
TRBJ2-7	TRBV29-1	SAASGVHEQY
TRBJ2-1	TRBV4-2	ASSQGGQSEQF
TRBJ1-5	TRBV15	ATSREGHQPQH
TRBJ2-7	TRBV6-5	ASSYAGGEQY
TRBJ2-3	TRBV9	ASSVRGALTDTQY
TRBJ2-5	TRBV6-2/TRBV6-3	ASGKTDSTLETQY
TRBJ2-1	TRBV7-2	ASSLEAPSSYNEQF
TRBJ2-1	TRBV5-1	ASSLDVPGTHIYNEQF
TRBJ1-5	TRBV2	ASSLAGFSNQPQH
TRBJ2-3	TRBV7-3	ASSSTPISGSRTDTQY
TRBJ2-7	TRBV4-1	ASSQNLGRAAYEQY
TRBJ2-1	TRBV29-1	SGGQGPYSYNEQF
TRBJ2-1	TRBV15	ATSRGWGRYNEQF
TRBJ2-1	TRBV4-1	ASSQEGQGYNEQF
TRBJ2-2	TRBV25-1	ASSVGQAGELF
TRBJ2-1	TRBV7-6	ASSTMTSGTHNEQF
TRBJ2-3	TRBV3-1	ASSKSGGDTDTQY
TRBJ2-1	TRBV7-2	ASSLASGQRWDEQF
TRBJ2-2	TRBV6-1	ASSEALFSGNTGELF